Listed below are T cell receptor beta chains from one sample, sequenced in a study of blood T cells in healthy people across ages. TCRdb fed the 5' RACE reads into MiXCR, producing one record per CDR3 protein. The table has 750,000 to 950,000 distinct CDR3 sequences, roughly 25% seen once; the top ten hold under 3%. A further study also used this sample, focusing on T cells of mothers and their children.

The specimen was blood. These receptors were collected from a boy under 18 in good health. CDR3s include the opening cysteine and the closing phenylalanine or tryptophan. Fields, in order: J gene, V gene, D gene, clone size, CDR3 protein, CDR3 DNA. The D gene is left open where the match is weak. Clone size is shown for a subset of rows, as once, few, many or a class of expanded clone.

TRBJ2-5	TRBV7-3	TRBD1	.	CASSQRGGRQETQYF	TGTGCCAGCAGCCAAAGAGGGGGCCGACAAGAGACCCAGTACTTC
TRBJ1-4	TRBV10-3	TRBD1	few	CATRPDREGEKLFF	TGTGCCACCCGACCCGACAGGGAGGGGGAAAAACTGTTTTTT
TRBJ1-4	TRBV29-1	.	few	CSVGVNSLEKLFF	TGCAGCGTCGGAGTGAACAGCTTAGAAAAACTGTTTTTT
TRBJ2-3	TRBV9	.	.	CASSVGTGDTQYF	TGTGCCAGCAGCGTGGGGACGGGGGATACGCAGTATTTT
TRBJ2-1	TRBV5-1	TRBD1	.	CASSWDRASYNEQFF	TGCGCCAGCAGCTGGGACAGGGCTTCGTACAATGAGCAGTTCTTC
TRBJ1-3	TRBV28	.	.	CASSSYRGTIYF	TGTGCCAGCAGTTCTTATAGGGGGACCATATATTTT
TRBJ2-6	TRBV12-3/TRBV12-4	TRBD1	few	CASSLAQGAGANVLTF	TGTGCCAGCAGTTTAGCCCAGGGGGCAGGGGCCAACGTCCTGACTTTC
TRBJ2-5	TRBV29-1	TRBD2	many	CSAEGLGQETQYF	TGCAGCGCTGAGGGACTAGGACAAGAGACCCAGTACTTC
TRBJ2-5	TRBV12-3/TRBV12-4	TRBD1	.	CASTPEGGRRETQYF	TGTGCCAGCACCCCTGAAGGGGGCCGGCGAGAGACCCAGTACTTC
TRBJ2-2	TRBV9	.	.	CASSVRTRTGELFF	TGTGCCAGCAGCGTAAGGACTCGGACCGGGGAGCTGTTTTTT
TRBJ1-2	TRBV28	.	.	CASSWGAGANGYTF	TGTGCCAGCAGTTGGGGAGCAGGGGCGAATGGCTACACCTTC
TRBJ2-2	TRBV5-1	TRBD1	.	CASSWTGGPNTGELFF	TGCGCCAGCAGCTGGACAGGGGGCCCGAACACCGGGGAGCTGTTTTTT
TRBJ2-5	TRBV6-5	TRBD1	few	CASSYAGTGGRETQYF	TGTGCCAGCAGTTACGCCGGGACAGGGGGCAGGGAGACCCAGTACTTC
TRBJ2-7	TRBV5-1	.	many	CASSLQASSYEQYF	TGCGCCAGCAGCTTGCAGGCTAGCTCCTACGAGCAGTACTTC
TRBJ2-3	TRBV2	.	few	CASSEDTSIDTQYF	TGTGCCAGCAGTGAAGACACCTCGATAGATACGCAGTATTTT
TRBJ2-4	TRBV29-1	.	.	CSVNEHTGVTKNIQYF	TGCAGCGTGAACGAGCATACAGGCGTAACCAAAAACATTCAGTACTTC
TRBJ1-1	TRBV27	.	few	CASSPGRITEAFF	TGTGCCAGCAGTCCCGGACGGATCACTGAAGCTTTCTTT
TRBJ1-1	TRBV6-6	TRBD1	few	CASREPAGQGARTEAFF	TGTGCCAGCAGGGAACCGGCGGGACAGGGGGCGCGTACTGAAGCTTTCTTT
TRBJ1-1	TRBV6-5	TRBD1	.	CTSTGATEAFF	TGTACCAGCACAGGGGCCACTGAAGCTTTCTTT
TRBJ2-5	TRBV7-9	.	few	CASSLEGWAETQYF	TGTGCCAGCAGCTTAGAGGGATGGGCAGAGACCCAGTACTTC
TRBJ2-7	TRBV28	TRBD1	few	CASGGNTYEQYF	TGTGCTTCAGGGGGCAATACCTACGAGCAGTACTTC
TRBJ2-5	TRBV11-2	.	.	CASSFRLDGETQYF	TGTGCCAGCAGCTTTCGGCTTGATGGGGAGACCCAGTACTTC
TRBJ2-1	TRBV27	.	few	CASSFASSYNEQFF	TGTGCCAGCAGTTTTGCTAGCTCCTACAATGAGCAGTTCTTC
TRBJ1-2	TRBV7-9	.	.	CASSLGGPPGGYTF	TGTGCCAGCAGCTTAGGCGGCCCCCCTGGTGGCTACACCTTC
TRBJ2-5	TRBV29-1	TRBD1	many	CSVDGTVRRKPQETQYF	TGCAGCGTTGATGGGACAGTTCGCCGAAAGCCCCAAGAGACCCAGTACTTC
TRBJ2-2	TRBV21-1	.	.	CASSKDGWYTGELFF	TGTGCCAGCAGCAAAGATGGGTGGTACACCGGGGAGCTGTTTTTT
TRBJ2-3	TRBV9	.	.	CASRGRLSTDTQYF	TGTGCCAGCCGTGGACGGCTTAGCACAGATACGCAGTATTTT
TRBJ2-5	TRBV5-1	TRBD1	many	CASSRDREETQYF	TGTGCCAGCAGCCGGGACAGGGAAGAGACCCAGTACTTC
TRBJ1-2	TRBV2	.	.	CASRKTDNYGYTF	TGTGCCAGCAGGAAGACAGACAACTATGGCTACACCTTC
TRBJ2-2	TRBV7-9	.	.	CASPAATGELFF	TGTGCCAGTCCCGCTGCCACCGGGGAGCTGTTTTTT
TRBJ2-7	TRBV20-1	.	many	CSASGGTTYEQYF	TGCAGTGCCTCCGGAGGAACCACCTACGAGCAGTACTTC
TRBJ2-5	TRBV9	.	.	CASSPQPQGTETQYF	TGTGCCAGCAGCCCCCAGCCCCAGGGGACGGAGACCCAATACTTC
TRBJ1-1	TRBV20-1	.	.	CSAGRMNTEAFF	TGCAGTGCTGGACGGATGAACACTGAAGCTTTCTTT
TRBJ2-6	TRBV30	.	few	CAWTGQGANVLTF	TGTGCCTGGACGGGACAAGGGGCCAACGTCCTGACTTTC
TRBJ2-7	TRBV29-1	TRBD1	.	CSVQTGGYEQYF	TGCAGCGTACAGACAGGGGGCTACGAGCAGTACTTC
TRBJ1-2	TRBV5-1	TRBD1	once	CASSGIQGKEYTF	TGCGCCAGCAGCGGAATACAGGGGAAGGAATACACCTTC
TRBJ2-7	TRBV12-3/TRBV12-4	.	many	CASSFGGTYEQYF	TGTGCCAGCAGCTTTGGGGGAACCTACGAGCAGTACTTC
TRBJ1-5	TRBV12-3/TRBV12-4	.	many	CASRADFSNQPQHF	TGTGCCAGCAGGGCGGACTTTAGCAATCAGCCCCAGCATTTT
TRBJ2-7	TRBV13	TRBD2	few	CASSSAPTSGGARSYEQYF	TGTGCCAGCAGCTCCGCTCCGACTAGCGGGGGGGCCCGGTCCTACGAGCAGTACTTC
TRBJ1-4	TRBV12-3/TRBV12-4	.	few	CASSVGRSEKLFF	TGTGCCAGCAGCGTAGGGAGGAGCGAAAAACTGTTTTTT
TRBJ2-4	TRBV28	.	.	CASSEPGSSKNIQYF	TGTGCCAGCAGCGAACCGGGGTCTTCCAAAAACATTCAGTACTTC
TRBJ2-6	TRBV28	TRBD1	.	CASRRTGVIGANVLTF	TGTGCCAGCAGGAGGACAGGGGTAATTGGGGCCAACGTCCTGACTTTC
TRBJ1-4	TRBV20-1	.	.	CSASGRGFDEKLFF	TGCAGTGCTAGCGGCCGGGGGTTTGATGAAAAACTGTTTTTT
TRBJ2-3	TRBV12-3/TRBV12-4	.	few	CASSSTTSSDTQYF	TGTGCCAGCAGTTCCACTACATCCTCAGATACGCAGTATTTT
TRBJ2-1	TRBV4-2	.	.	CASSGGLYNEQFF	TGTGCCAGCAGCGGGGGGCTCTACAATGAGCAGTTCTTC
TRBJ1-5	TRBV6-1	.	.	CASSEDLGGNQPQHF	TGTGCCAGCAGTGAAGATTTGGGGGGCAATCAGCCCCAGCATTTT
TRBJ2-7	TRBV18	TRBD1	once	CASSKEGTDNSYEQYF	TGTGCCAGCTCAAAAGAGGGGACAGATAATTCCTACGAGCAGTACTTC
TRBJ1-6	TRBV5-1	TRBD1	few	CASRPGTGGSPLHF	TGCGCCAGCAGGCCCGGGACAGGGGGTTCACCCCTCCACTTT
TRBJ2-7	TRBV10-3	TRBD2	.	CAISEASGAYYEQYF	TGTGCCATCAGTGAGGCTAGCGGGGCGTACTACGAGCAGTACTTC
TRBJ2-1	TRBV11-2	TRBD2	few	CASSYGLVNEQFF	TGTGCCAGCAGTTACGGACTAGTCAATGAGCAGTTCTTC
TRBJ2-3	TRBV7-9	.	.	CASSPTQNGGSTDTQYF	TGTGCCAGCAGCCCGACGCAAAATGGGGGGAGCACAGATACGCAGTATTTT
TRBJ1-2	TRBV7-2	.	.	CASSGHRVRNYGYTF	TGTGCCAGCAGCGGACACAGGGTGAGAAACTATGGCTACACCTTC
TRBJ2-4	TRBV4-1	.	.	CASSFSLVDKNIQYF	TGCGCCAGCAGCTTCAGCCTTGTGGACAAAAACATTCAGTACTTC
TRBJ2-5	TRBV20-1	TRBD2	few	CSATGPLAGSIF	TGCAGTGCTACCGGGCCCCTAGCGGGGTCCATCTTC
TRBJ2-5	TRBV3-1	.	few	CASSQMTSSETQYF	TGTGCCAGCAGCCAAATGACTAGTTCAGAGACCCAGTACTTC
TRBJ1-4	TRBV20-1	.	.	CGTGTLNEKLFF	TGCGGCACCGGGACACTTAATGAAAAACTGTTTTTT